A selection of T cell receptor beta chains follows, all from one sample in a study of blood T cell repertoires in COVID-19. Only in-frame clones appear in the TCRdb table, and some are missing; sequencing was by immunoSEQ multiplex PCR. The sample carries roughly 49,000 clones, just over 90% recorded once. The sample comprised peripheral blood. The origin of the receptors is a man in his sixties with COVID-19, enrolled during active disease. CDR3s include the opening cysteine and the closing phenylalanine or tryptophan. A D gene is named only where the DNA matches it firmly. A clone size is listed for some rows: how often the clone was seen (once, few, many), or a class if it is expanded.

abundance	v_gene	j_gene	d_gene	CDR3aa	CDR3nt
NA	TRBV21-1	TRBJ2-7	NA	CASSNSGDGEQYF	TGTGCCAGCAGCAACTCAGGGGATGGGGAGCAGTACTTC
NA	TRBV7-2	TRBJ1-2	TRBD1	CASSLGTGGARYGYTF	TGTGCCAGCAGCTTAGGGACAGGGGGCGCCCGCTATGGCTACACCTTC
NA	TRBV28	TRBJ2-7	TRBD2	CASTMGLPNMYEQYF	TGTGCCAGCACTATGGGACTACCCAACATGTACGAGCAGTACTTC
NA	TRBV9	TRBJ2-1	TRBD2	CASSPGPRASGRTGYNEQFF	TGTGCCAGCAGCCCAGGACCGAGGGCTAGCGGGAGAACCGGCTACAATGAGCAGTTCTTC
few	TRBV6-5	TRBJ1-6	TRBD1	CASSYLGQGNSPLHF	TGTGCCAGCAGTTACCTCGGACAGGGTAATTCACCCCTCCACTTT
NA	TRBV6-1	TRBJ1-6	TRBD1	CASSEDHRGRNSPLHF	TGTGCCAGCAGTGAAGATCACAGGGGCCGCAATTCACCCCTCCACTTT
NA	TRBV2	TRBJ1-1	TRBD1	CASNSYGAGGASEAFF	TGTGCCAGCAACTCGTACGGGGCAGGGGGCGCCTCTGAAGCTTTCTTT
once	TRBV9	TRBJ2-3	NA	CASSRQEGSNTDTQYF	TGTGCCAGCAGCCGACAGGAAGGGTCGAACACAGATACGCAGTATTTT
NA	TRBV4-2	TRBJ1-4	TRBD1	CASSQVTGGHEKLFF	TGTGCCAGCAGCCAAGTGACAGGGGGCCATGAAAAACTGTTTTTT
NA	TRBV2	TRBJ1-2	NA	CASSLQKIYYGYTF	TGTGCCAGCAGTCTACAGAAGATCTACTATGGCTACACCTTC
once	TRBV6-5	TRBJ2-1	TRBD2	CASRILAGEANEQFF	TGTGCCAGCAGGATACTAGCGGGGGAGGCGAATGAGCAGTTCTTC
NA	TRBV2	TRBJ1-2	NA	CASSAGNYGYTF	TGTGCCAGCAGTGCCGGGAACTATGGCTACACCTTC
NA	TRBV10-1	TRBJ1-2	NA	CALGEGYGYTF	TGCGCCCTGGGGGAGGGCTATGGCTACACCTTC
NA	TRBV29-1	TRBJ2-3	TRBD2	CSVPDRGRVGDTQYF	TGCAGCGTTCCAGATCGAGGGAGGGTTGGAGATACGCAGTATTTT
NA	TRBV6-5	TRBJ1-3	NA	CASRTQGISGNTIYF	TGTGCCAGCAGGACGCAGGGTATCTCTGGAAACACCATATATTTT
NA	TRBV7-2	TRBJ2-5	NA	CASSLETGRGTQYF	TGTGCCAGCAGCTTAGAGACAGGGCGGGGGACCCAGTACTTC
NA	TRBV11-2	TRBJ2-1	TRBD2	CASSPSGTYNEQFF	TGTGCCAGCAGCCCTAGCGGAACATACAATGAGCAGTTCTTC
NA	TRBV5-4	TRBJ1-2	NA	CASSLARESYGYTF	TGTGCCAGCAGCTTGGCCCGAGAGAGTTATGGCTACACCTTC
once	TRBV6-5	TRBJ2-7	TRBD2	CASSYRTSGGRNEQYF	TGTGCCAGCAGTTACAGAACTAGCGGGGGGAGGAACGAGCAGTACTTC
NA	TRBV11-1	TRBJ1-2	TRBD1	CASGRDSYYGYTF	TGTGCCAGCGGACGGGACAGTTACTATGGCTACACCTTC
NA	TRBV6-6	TRBJ1-5	NA	CASSPGQISNQPQHF	TGTGCCAGCAGCCCTGGGCAAATTAGCAATCAGCCCCAGCATTTT
NA	TRBV7-2	TRBJ1-1	NA	CASSLEVVRVETEAFF	TGTGCCAGCAGCTTAGAGGTGGTGCGGGTAGAAACTGAAGCTTTCTTT
once	TRBV27	TRBJ2-7	TRBD1	CASSPISTGFAYEQYF	TGTGCCAGCAGCCCCATTTCGACAGGGTTCGCCTACGAGCAGTACTTC
NA	TRBV5-1	TRBJ2-5	NA	CASSMDTGQETQYF	TGCGCCAGCAGCATGGATACAGGGCAAGAGACCCAGTACTTC
NA	TRBV2	TRBJ1-3	NA	CASSGASYSGNTIYF	TGTGCCAGCAGTGGAGCTTCCTACTCTGGAAACACCATATATTTT
NA	TRBV4-1	TRBJ2-1	TRBD2	CASSRDLTSGSYNEQFF	TGCGCCAGCAGCCGCGATCTTACTAGCGGCTCCTACAATGAGCAGTTCTTC
NA	TRBV7-2	TRBJ1-5	NA	CASSLAAGLNQPQHF	TGTGCCAGCAGCTTAGCGGCAGGCCTCAATCAGCCCCAGCATTTT